This paragraph reports one T cell receptor beta chain. This sample was taken from a study of blood T cell repertoires in COVID-19. Overall study context: Samples came from the United States, Italy and Spain, spanning acute and convalescent COVID-19. In each case, the material was cDNA or gDNA derived from T cells, B-cell-depleted T cells, or PBMCs.

Original analysis: Reference gene primer amplification gave estimated nucleated cell counts. The method was immunoSEQ multiplex PCR; TCRdb's version includes in-frame clones alone and lacks a portion of them. Clone size and V and J calls were adopted from that table, with D and trimming inferred from the DNA. The profile shows roughly 220,000 clones, 80% to 90% of them singletons. Per germline, CDR1 MDHEN and CDR2 SYDVKM. Trimming took off 7 bases at V and 13 bases at J, with 22 bases between the two ends. The CDR3 is made up of 13 amino acids. Cohort allocation depended upon clinical history that participants reported.

This TCR derives from a woman between 35 and 50 years old with acute COVID-19. Sample: PBMCs or T cells enriched from blood (not recorded which). The chain carries TRBV28 and TRBJ1-2; D perhaps matches TRBD1 (5 bases). The CDR3 loop reads CASTPLEGTSFTF. The CDR3 region has the DNA TGTGCCAGCACCCCCCTGGAGGGGACTAGTTTCACCTTC.